Below, one T cell receptor beta chain is given with its context. The sample is drawn from a study of blood T cell repertoires in COVID-19. Germline values: CDR1 SEHNR, CDR2 FQNEAQ (reference sequence). The CDR3 runs 15 residues. With 0 bases removed from V and 3 bases from J, the gap between germline ends came to 12 bases. Original processing methods: Estimated nucleated cell counts came from reference gene primer amplification. Produced via immunoSEQ multiplex PCR; TCRdb's table is partial and in-frame only. D and trimming were read from the DNA, whereas the V and J calls and clone size are those reported in that table. This sample has 200,000 to 250,000 clones; approximately 87% occur once, and the top ten carry approximately 6.2%.

The chain carries TRBV7-9 and TRBJ2-7, with D perhaps matching TRBD1 (6 bases). Sequenced input: peripheral blood. The source of this sequence is a man aged 55 to 70 who had recovered from COVID-19. CDR3: CASSLAQRGGYEQYF. CDR3 sequence (DNA): TGTGCCAGCAGCTTAGCGCAAAGAGGGGGCTACGAGCAGTACTTC.